The present T cell receptor (beta chain) was sequenced within a study of molecular identifiers for immune sequencing clone quantification (dated by TCRdb to about 2018). Notes on the research overall: For a replicate experiment, the RNA from either around 20,000 or 99,000 naive CD8 T cells was divided into five aliquots, and four of those aliquots went on to sequencing. This methods study used CD8 T cells to benchmark TCR RNA copy counting and molecular-identifier clustering-based TCR repertoire sequencing (MIDCIRS).

Counted from cysteine to phenylalanine, this CDR3 has 17 amino acids. Kept here is only the CDR3 DNA, which spans 51 bases and is read in frame from base 1. CDR1 is given as SGHVS and CDR2 as FNYEAQ, both from the germline V gene. Details on this clonotype: What antigen it recognizes has not been identified. One end of the junction varies from germline; a read error may be responsible.

Libraries came from PCR. The listed sequencing device is NextSeq 500. Bulk TCR libraries were prepared as previously described, using TCR primers listed in Table S5. Purification of total RNA was performed with the Qiagen AllPrep DNA/RNA kit. Reads from multiple sequencing runs of the same library were pooled before analysis. From the authors' description of their analysis: Reads were retained only if an exact TCR constant sequence was present, and the retained reads were trimmed to 150 nt and grouped according to their 12-nt molecular barcodes. Reads within each barcode group were sub-clustered using a 15% Levenshtein threshold, and quality-weighted consensus sequences were constructed for each RNA molecule. Non-functional sequences were filtered out, along with any lower-count sequence sitting one edit away from another sequence. Based on fitting two negative binomial distributions, any barcode sub-cluster with under 20% of the maximum read count was discarded. TCRdb applied fastp at Q25 and MiXCR to the public reads, then kept only in-frame beta chains. Identical CDR3 protein sequences are pooled into one entry, listed with their most common genes and DNA. The V and J calls reflect TCRdb's pipeline rather than the authors' work. The sample data list around 470,000 distinct CDR3 sequences, and around 23% of these were observed just once. Over 0.6% of the sample is in the top ten clones.

What the authors observed across the whole study: Roughly 3 recovered TCR RNA copies per cell were obtained by modeling, versus about ten by digital PCR, implying a capture efficiency of approximately 27%. Without barcode sub-clustering, chimeric consensus sequences inflated TCR diversity; chimeras reached as high as 47%. The naive libraries included spiked-in Jurkat TCR RNA (10 copies' worth), and this RNA is not part of the donor repertoire. Spiked-in Jurkat TCR RNA equivalent to a single cell was reported to be detectable even among some 910,000 naive CD8 T cells. In CMV-specific effector cells, clones with more than 20 RNA copies accounted for over 97% of molecules, whereas in naive cells such clones accounted for under 1%. Identical TCR molecules sharing a barcode could cause highly expanded clone sizes to be underestimated.

Libraries of naive CD8 T cells were generated from about 19,000 to 1,100,000 sorted cells, with 10%, 30% or 50% of the purified RNA used. Naive CD8 T cells were FACS-sorted as CD8+CD4-CCR7+CD45RA+ on a BD FACSAria II into RLT Plus buffer. To test detection sensitivity, Jurkat RNA equal to about nine TCR copies was added to samples of about 20,000-1,000,000 naive CD8 T cells. CD8 T cells were enriched using RosetteSep CD8+ T Cell Enrichment Cocktail and Ficoll-Paque, and the enriched cells then underwent ACK red cell lysis. The TCR originated in a human donor in good health. Some libraries in this study had Jurkat cell RNA spiked in. The sequence links TRBV7-6 to TRBJ1-4; the best D guess is TRBD1, with 6 bases matching. Sequenced sample: naive CD8+ T cells from blood, with Jurkat cell RNA spiked in. The sample's cell subset or site label is to be understood as: FACS-sorted CD8+CD4-CCR7+CD45RA+ naive T cells. The nucleotide sequence is TGTGCCAGCAGCGCCCTCCCGGGACACGGGGAGGGGGAAAAACTGTTGTTT. It translates to CASSALPGHGEGEKLLF.